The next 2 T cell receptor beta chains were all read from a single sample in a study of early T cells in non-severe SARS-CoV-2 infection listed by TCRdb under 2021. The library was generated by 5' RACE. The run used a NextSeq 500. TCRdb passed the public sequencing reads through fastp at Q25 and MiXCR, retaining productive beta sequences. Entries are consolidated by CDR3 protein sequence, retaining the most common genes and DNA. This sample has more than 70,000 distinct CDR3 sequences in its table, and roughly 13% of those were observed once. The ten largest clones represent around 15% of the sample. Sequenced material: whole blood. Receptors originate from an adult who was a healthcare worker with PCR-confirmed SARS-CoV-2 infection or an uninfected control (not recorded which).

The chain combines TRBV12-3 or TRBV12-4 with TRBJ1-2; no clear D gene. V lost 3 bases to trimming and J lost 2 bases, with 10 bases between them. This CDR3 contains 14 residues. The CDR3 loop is CASSLSVPNYGYTF. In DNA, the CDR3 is TGTGCCAGCAGTTTGTCAGTCCCGAACTATGGCTACACCTTC.

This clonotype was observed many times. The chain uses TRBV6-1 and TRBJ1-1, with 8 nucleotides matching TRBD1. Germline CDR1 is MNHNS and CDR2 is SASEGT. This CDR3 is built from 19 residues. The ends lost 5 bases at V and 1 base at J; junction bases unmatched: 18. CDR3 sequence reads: CASSFLPGQVNHPNTEAFF. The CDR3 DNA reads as TGTGCCAGCAGTTTCCTCCCGGGACAGGTGAACCACCCGAACACTGAAGCTTTCTTT.